This T cell receptor beta chain was identified in a study of identifying expanded T cells in peripheral blood. This clone has a single count. Its antigen is not identified. Clones were sequenced by immunoSEQ multiplex PCR, and TCRdb holds only the in-frame ones, with some missing. The table shows 90,000 or so clones, with more than 75% occurring only once. Between the trimmed V and J ends, which lost 5 bases and 6 bases, there was a span of 10 bases. This CDR3 contains 13 residues. CDR1 and CDR2 from the germline V gene are MNHNY and SVGAGI (reference sequence). During the collection period, no donor immune events like infections were recorded. Points from the study as a whole: Clone count variance between roughly two-week samples rose with total template count. Differentially abundant clones: roughly 1.2 between replicates, 15 to 17 at approximately 13 days, 19 to 20 at four.

V is TRBV6-6 and J is TRBJ2-2; D might be TRBD1 (5 bases). The sequence was obtained from a person between 18 and 75 years old in good health. Sequences were obtained from blood. The CDR3 region has the DNA TGTGCCAGCAGTCCCAGGGTCCCCGGGGAGCTGTTTTTT. This sequence encodes CASSPRVPGELFF.